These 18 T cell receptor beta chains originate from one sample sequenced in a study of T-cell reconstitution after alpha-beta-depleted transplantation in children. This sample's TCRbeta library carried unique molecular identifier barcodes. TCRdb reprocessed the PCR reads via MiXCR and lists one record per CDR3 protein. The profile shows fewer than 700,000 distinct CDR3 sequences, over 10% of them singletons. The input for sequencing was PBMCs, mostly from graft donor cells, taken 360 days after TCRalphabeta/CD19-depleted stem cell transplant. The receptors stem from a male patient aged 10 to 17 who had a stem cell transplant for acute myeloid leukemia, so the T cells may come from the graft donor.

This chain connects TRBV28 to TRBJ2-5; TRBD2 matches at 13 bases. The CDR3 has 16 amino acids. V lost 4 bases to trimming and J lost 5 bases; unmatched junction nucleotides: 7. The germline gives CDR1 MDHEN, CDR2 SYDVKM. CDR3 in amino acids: CASSSGLAGVPETQYF. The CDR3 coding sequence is TGTGCCAGCAGTTCAGGACTAGCGGGAGTTCCTGAGACCCAGTACTTC.

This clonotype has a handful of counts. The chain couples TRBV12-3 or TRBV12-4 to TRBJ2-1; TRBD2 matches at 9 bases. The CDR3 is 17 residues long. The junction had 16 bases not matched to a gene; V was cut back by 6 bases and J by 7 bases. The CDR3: CASSPIGGGLALNEQFF. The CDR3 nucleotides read TGTGCCAGCAGCCCAATAGGGGGGGGACTAGCCTTAAATGAGCAGTTCTTC.

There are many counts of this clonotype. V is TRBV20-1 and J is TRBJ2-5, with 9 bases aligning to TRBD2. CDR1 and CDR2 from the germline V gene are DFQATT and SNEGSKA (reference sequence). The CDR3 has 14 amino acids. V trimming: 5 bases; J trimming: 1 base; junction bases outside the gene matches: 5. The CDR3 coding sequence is TGCAGTGCTTGGGGACTAGCTTTCCAAGAGACCCAGTACTTC. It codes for CSAWGLAFQETQYF.

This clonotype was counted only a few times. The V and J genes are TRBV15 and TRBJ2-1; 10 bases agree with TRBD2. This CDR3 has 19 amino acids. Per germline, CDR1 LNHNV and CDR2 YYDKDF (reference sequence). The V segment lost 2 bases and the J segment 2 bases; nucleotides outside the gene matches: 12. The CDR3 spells CATSRSIHTLAGPYNEQFF. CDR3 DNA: TGTGCCACCAGCAGATCCATCCACACACTAGCGGGGCCCTACAATGAGCAGTTCTTC.

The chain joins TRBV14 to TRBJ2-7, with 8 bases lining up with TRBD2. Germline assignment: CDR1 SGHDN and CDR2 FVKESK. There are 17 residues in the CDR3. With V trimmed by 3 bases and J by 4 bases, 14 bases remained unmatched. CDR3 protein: CASSHQAPSGRMYEQYF. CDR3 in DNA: TGTGCCAGCAGCCACCAAGCCCCCAGCGGGAGAATGTACGAGCAGTACTTC.

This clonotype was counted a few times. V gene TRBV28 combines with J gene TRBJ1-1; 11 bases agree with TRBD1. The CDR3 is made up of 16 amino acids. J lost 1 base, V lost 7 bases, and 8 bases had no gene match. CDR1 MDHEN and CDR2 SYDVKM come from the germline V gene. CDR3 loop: CASNPWTGGANTEAFF. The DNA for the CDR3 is TGTGCCAGCAACCCTTGGACAGGGGGCGCGAACACTGAAGCTTTCTTT.

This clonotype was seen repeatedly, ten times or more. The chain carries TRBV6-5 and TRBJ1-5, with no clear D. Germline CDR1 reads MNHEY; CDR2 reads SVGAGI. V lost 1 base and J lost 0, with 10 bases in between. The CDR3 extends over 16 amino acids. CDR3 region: CASSYLTRSSNQPQHF. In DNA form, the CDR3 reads TGTGCCAGCAGTTACTTGACCCGGTCTAGCAATCAGCCCCAGCATTTT.

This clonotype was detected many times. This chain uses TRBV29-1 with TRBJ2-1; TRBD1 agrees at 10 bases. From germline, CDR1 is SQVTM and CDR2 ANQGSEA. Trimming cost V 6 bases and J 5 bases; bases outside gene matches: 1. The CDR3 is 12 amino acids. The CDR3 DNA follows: TGCAGCGTCGGACAGGGGGACAATGAGCAGTTCTTC. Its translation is CSVGQGDNEQFF.

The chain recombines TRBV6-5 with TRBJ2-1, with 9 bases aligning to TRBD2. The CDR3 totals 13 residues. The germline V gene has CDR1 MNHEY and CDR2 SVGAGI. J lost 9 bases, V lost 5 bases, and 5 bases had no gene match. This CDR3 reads CASSTGTSREQFF. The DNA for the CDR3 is TGTGCCAGCAGTACTGGGACTAGCCGTGAGCAGTTCTTC.

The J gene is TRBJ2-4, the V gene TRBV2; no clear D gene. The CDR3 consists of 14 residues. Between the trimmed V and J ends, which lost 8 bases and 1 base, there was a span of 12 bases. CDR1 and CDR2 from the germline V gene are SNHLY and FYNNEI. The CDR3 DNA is TGTGCCAGCGCCGGCCTGGGGGCCAAAAACATTCAGTACTTC. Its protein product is CASAGLGAKNIQYF.

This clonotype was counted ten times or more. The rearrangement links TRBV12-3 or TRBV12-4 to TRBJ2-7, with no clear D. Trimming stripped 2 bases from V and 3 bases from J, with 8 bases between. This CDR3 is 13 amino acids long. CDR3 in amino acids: CASSLSWFYEQYF. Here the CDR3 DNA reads TGTGCCAGCAGTTTATCCTGGTTCTACGAGCAGTACTTC.

The CDR3 bases are TGTGCCAGCAGTCCCCAGGGGGGACAGGGGATCTGGTACTACGAGCAGTACTTC. It yields the protein CASSPQGGQGIWYYEQYF. The V gene is TRBV27, the J gene TRBJ2-7, with 10 nucleotides matching TRBD1. The CDR3 sequence is 18 residues long. Germline V lookup: CDR1 MNHEY, CDR2 SMNVEV (reference sequence). The junction had 16 bases not matched to a gene; V was cut back by 5 bases and J by 3 bases.

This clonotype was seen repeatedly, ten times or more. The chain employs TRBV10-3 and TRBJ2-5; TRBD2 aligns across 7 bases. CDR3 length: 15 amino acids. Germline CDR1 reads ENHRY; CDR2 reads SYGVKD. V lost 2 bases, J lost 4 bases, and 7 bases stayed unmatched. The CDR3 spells CAISERLGLRETQYF. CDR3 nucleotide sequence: TGTGCCATCAGTGAGCGACTGGGACTACGAGAGACCCAGTACTTC.

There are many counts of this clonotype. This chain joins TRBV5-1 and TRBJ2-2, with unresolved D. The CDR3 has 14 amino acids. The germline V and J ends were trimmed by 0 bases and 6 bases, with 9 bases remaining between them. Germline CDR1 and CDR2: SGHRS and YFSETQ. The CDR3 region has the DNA TGCGCCAGCAGCTTGGTAGTCTTTGCCGGGGAGCTGTTTTTT. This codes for CASSLVVFAGELFF.

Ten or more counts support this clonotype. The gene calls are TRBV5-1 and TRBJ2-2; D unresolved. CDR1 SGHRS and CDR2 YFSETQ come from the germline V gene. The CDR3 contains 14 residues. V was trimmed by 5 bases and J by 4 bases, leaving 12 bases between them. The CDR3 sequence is CASRLEPSTGELFF. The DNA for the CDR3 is TGCGCCAGCAGACTTGAGCCGAGCACCGGGGAGCTGTTTTTT.

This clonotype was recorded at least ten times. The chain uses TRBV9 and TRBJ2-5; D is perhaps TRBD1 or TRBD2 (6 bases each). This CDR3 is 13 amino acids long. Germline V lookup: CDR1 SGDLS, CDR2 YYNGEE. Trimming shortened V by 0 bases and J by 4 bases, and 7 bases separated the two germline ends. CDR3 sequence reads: CASSVEGGETQYF. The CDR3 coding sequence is TGTGCCAGCAGCGTAGAGGGGGGAGAGACCCAGTACTTC. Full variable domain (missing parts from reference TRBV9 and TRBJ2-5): DSGVTQTPKHLITATGQRVTLRCSPRSGDLSVYWYQQSLDQGLQFLIQYYNGEERAKGNILERFSAQQFPDLHSELNLSSLELGDSALYFCASSVEGGETQYFGPGTRLLVL.

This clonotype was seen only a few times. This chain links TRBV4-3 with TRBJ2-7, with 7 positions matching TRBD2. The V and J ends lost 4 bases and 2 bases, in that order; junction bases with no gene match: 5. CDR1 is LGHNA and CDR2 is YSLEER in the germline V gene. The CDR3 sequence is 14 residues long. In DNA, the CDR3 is TGCGCCAGCAGCCCTAATGCGGGGGCCTACGAGCAGTACTTC. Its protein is CASSPNAGAYEQYF.

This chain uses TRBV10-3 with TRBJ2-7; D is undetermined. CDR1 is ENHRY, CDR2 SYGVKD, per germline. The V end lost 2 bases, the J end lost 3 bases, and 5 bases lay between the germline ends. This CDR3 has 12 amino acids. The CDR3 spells CAISERHYEQYF. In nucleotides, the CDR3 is TGTGCCATCAGTGAGAGGCACTACGAGCAGTACTTC.